The source of this T cell receptor (beta chain) is a study of tumor-infiltrating lymphocytes in primary liver carcinoma. Study at large: The patients included men and women who were aged 30 to 69 years. Each sample had roughly 3.5 to 7.5 million productive TCRbeta reads regardless of tissue type.

Findings of the study overall: Only about 7.5-25% of top clones spanned all five tumor regions. A significantly higher top-250-clone fraction was recorded for tumors than for blood (p = 0.039).

In this sample, this clonotype turned up many times. Its target is unknown. Synthesis of TCR beta cDNA was carried out from around 500 ng total RNA with a constant-region primer. Three rounds of nested multiplex PCR with slightly modified ARM-PCR produced TCR beta libraries. A C-beta reverse primer was combined with TRBV1-TRBV30 forward primers in the first two PCR rounds, and each round had 9 to 10 cycles. From the multiplex PCR reads, TCRdb called clonotypes with MiXCR, one entry per CDR3 protein. The sample holds tens of thousands of distinct CDR3 sequences, roughly four fifths seen once. Germline V gene lookup returns CDR1 MNHNS and CDR2 SASEGT. V shed 10 bases, J shed 1 base, and the junction held 20 bases outside the gene matches. There are 19 residues in the CDR3. Co-extracted RNA and DNA came from approximately 20-30 mg of unsorted bulk tissue.

Sequenced material: liver tumor tissue from sampling region 5. Subset here: tumor region T5, tumor centre. The chain joins TRBV6-1 to TRBJ1-1; 11 bases fit TRBD1. The TCR originated in a man aged 35 to 55 with primary liver carcinoma and hepatitis B virus infection. The CDR3 nucleotides read TGTGCCACCGGGACCCCGGGACAGGGGGTTGGGTTACGGAACACTGAAGCTTTCTTT. Protein sequence: CATGTPGQGVGLRNTEAFF.